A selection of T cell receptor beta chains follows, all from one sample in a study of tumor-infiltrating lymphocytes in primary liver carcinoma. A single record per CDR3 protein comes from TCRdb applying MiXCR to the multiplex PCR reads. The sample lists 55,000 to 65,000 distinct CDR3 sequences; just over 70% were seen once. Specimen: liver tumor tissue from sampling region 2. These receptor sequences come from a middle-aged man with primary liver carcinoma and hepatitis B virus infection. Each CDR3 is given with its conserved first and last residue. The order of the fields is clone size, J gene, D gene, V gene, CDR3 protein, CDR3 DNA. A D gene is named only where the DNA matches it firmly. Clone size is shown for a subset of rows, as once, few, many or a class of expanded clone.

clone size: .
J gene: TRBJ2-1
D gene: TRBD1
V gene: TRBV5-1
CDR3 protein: CASSPSGTGVYNEQFF
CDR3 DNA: TGCGCCAGCAGTCCCTCCGGGACAGGGGTTTACAATGAGCAGTTCTTC

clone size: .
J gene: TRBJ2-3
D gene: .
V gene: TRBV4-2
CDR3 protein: CASSSVAYSNQPQYF
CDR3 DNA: TGCGCCAGCAGCAGTGTGGCGTATAGCAATCAGCCTCAGTATTTT

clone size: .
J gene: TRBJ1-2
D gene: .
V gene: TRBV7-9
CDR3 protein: CASSNEGRLSQYGYTF
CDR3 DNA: TGTGCCAGCAGCAACGAGGGCAGACTGTCCCAGTATGGCTACACCTTC

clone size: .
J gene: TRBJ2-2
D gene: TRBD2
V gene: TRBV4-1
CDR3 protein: CATSQAKGLAGVIDAGELFF
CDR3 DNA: TGCGCCACCAGCCAAGCGAAGGGACTAGCGGGAGTAATTGATGCCGGGGAGCTGTTTTTC

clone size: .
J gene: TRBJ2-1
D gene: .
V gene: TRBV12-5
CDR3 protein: CASGLQGCEQFF
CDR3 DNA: TGCGCTAGTGGTCTCCAAGGGTGTGAGCAGTTCTTC

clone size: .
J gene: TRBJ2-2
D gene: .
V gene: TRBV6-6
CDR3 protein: CACRNRYTGELFF
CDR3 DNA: TGTGCCTGCAGAAACAGGTACACCGGGGAGCTGTTTTTT

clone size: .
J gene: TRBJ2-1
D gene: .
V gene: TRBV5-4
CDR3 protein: CPSSLGQYNEQFF
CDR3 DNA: TGTCCCAGCAGCTTAGGACAGTACAATGAGCAGTTCTTC

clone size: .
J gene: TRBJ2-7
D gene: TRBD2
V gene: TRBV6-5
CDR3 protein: CASSYSWTSGSHEHYF
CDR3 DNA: TGTGCCAGCAGTTACTCATGGACTAGCGGGAGCCACGAACATTACTTC

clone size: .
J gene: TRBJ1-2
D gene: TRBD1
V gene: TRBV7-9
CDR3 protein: CASSSRPQGGRNYGYTF
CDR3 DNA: TGTGCCAGCAGCTCCAGACCCCAGGGGGGGCGCAACTATGGCTACACCTTC

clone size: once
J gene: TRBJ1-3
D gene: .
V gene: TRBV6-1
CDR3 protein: CASSTPGRGKINTIYF
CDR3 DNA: TGTGCCAGCAGTACTCCGGGGAGGGGGAAGATAAACACCATATATTTT

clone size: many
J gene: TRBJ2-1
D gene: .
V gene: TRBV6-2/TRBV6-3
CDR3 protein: CASSYEIVGYNEQFF
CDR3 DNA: TGTGCCAGCAGTTATGAGATCGTTGGCTACAATGAGCAGTTCTTC

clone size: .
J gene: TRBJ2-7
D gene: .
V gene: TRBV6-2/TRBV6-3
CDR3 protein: CASSYGVGVSIDEQYF
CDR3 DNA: TGTGCCAGCAGTTACGGGGTCGGAGTAAGTATCGACGAGCAGTACTTC

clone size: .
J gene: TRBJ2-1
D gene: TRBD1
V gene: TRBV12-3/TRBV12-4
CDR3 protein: CASSLGGGLLNNEQFF
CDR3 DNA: TGTGCCAGCAGTTTAGGAGGGGGCCTACTCAACAATGAGCAGTTCTTC

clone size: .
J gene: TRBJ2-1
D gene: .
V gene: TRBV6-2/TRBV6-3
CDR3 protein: CANSGLTPWDEQFF
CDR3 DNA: TGTGCCAACAGTGGGCTTACCCCGTGGGATGAACAGTTCTTC

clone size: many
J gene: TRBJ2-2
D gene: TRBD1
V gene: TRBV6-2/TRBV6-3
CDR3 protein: CASESGTGHTGELFF
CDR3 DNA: TGTGCCAGCGAATCCGGGACAGGGCACACCGGGGAGCTGTTTTTT

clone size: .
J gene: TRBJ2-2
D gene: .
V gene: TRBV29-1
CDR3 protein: CSVLGQGPTGELFF
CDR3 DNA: TGCAGCGTCCTCGGTCAGGGACCCACCGGGGAGCTGTTTTTC

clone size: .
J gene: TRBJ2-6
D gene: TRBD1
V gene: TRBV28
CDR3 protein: CASRSTGGSSGTNVLTF
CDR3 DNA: TGTGCCAGCAGATCCACAGGGGGCAGCTCTGGGACCAACGTCCTGACTTTC

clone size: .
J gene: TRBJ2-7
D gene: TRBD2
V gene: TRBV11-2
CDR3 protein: CASSLREGGTSGISSYEQYF
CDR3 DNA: TGTGCCAGCAGCTTGAGGGAGGGGGGGACTAGCGGGATCAGCTCATACGAGCAGTACTTC

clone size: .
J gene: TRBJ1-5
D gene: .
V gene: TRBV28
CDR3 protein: CASSPEVINQPQHF
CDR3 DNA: TGTGCCAGCAGCCCCGAGGTGATCAATCAGCCCCAGCATTTT

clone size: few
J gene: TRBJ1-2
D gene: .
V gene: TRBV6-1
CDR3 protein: CASSAPRYGYTF
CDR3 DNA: TGTGCCAGCAGTGCCCCCCGATATGGCTACACCTTC

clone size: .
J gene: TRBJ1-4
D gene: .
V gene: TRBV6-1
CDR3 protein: CASSKVGQGINEKLFF
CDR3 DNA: TGTGCCAGCAGTAAAGTCGGTCAGGGGATTAATGAAAAACTGTTTTTT

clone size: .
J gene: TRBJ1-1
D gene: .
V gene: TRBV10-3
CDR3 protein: CAISESQGMNTEAFF
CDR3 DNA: TGTGCCATCAGTGAGTCTCAAGGGATGAACACTGAGGCTTTCTTT

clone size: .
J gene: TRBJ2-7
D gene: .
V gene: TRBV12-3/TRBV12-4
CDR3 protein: CASSPFPSLDNSYEQYF
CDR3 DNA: TGTGCCAGCAGTCCGTTCCCATCCCTGGACAATTCCTACGAGCAGTATTTC

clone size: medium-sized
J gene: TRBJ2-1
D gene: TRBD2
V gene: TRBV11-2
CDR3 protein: CASSLDPGLAGYEQFF
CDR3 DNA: TGTGCCAGCAGCTTAGACCCCGGACTAGCGGGATACGAGCAGTTCTTC

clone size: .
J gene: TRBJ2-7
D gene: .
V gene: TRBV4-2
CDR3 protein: CTSSPALAVSYEQYF
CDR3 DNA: TGTACCAGCAGCCCGGCACTAGCTGTTAGTTACGAGCAGTACTTC

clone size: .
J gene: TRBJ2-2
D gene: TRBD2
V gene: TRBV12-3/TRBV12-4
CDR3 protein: CASNPPGLVMNTGELFF
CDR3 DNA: TGTGCCAGCAATCCCCCGGGACTAGTCATGAACACCGGGGAGCTGTTTTTT

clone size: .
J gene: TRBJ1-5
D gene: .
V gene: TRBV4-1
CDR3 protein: CASSPIEGGNHPQHF
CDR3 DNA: TGCGCCAGCAGTCCCATAGAGGGGGGCAATCATCCCCAGCATTTT

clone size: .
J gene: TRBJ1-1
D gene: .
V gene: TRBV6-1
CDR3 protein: CASSEPFATPRTEAFF
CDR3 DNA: TGTGCAAGCAGTGAACCTTTCGCCACCCCAAGAACTGAAGCTTTCTTT

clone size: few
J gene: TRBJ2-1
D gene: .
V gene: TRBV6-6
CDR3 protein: CASNPSGGEVEQFF
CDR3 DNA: TGTGCCAGCAACCCTAGTGGGGGAGAGGTTGAGCAGTTCTTC

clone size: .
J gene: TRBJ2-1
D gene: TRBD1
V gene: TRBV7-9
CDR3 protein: CVSSPYRRDSYSYNGQFF
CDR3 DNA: TGTGTCAGCAGCCCATACCGCCGGGACAGCTACTCCTACAATGGGCAGTTCTTC

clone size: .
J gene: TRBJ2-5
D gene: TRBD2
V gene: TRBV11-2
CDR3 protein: CASSQIPGGGEEAQYF
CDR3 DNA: TGTGCCAGCAGCCAAATTCCTGGCGGGGGGGAAGAGGCCCAGTATTTC

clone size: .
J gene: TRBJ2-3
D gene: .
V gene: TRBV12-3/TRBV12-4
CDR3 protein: CASKNLESHWDTQYF
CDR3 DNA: TGTGCCAGCAAAAATCTGGAGAGTCATTGGGATACTCAGTATTTT

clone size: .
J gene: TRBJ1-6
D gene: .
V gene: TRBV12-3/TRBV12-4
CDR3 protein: CVSSLKNSPLHF
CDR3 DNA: TGTGTCAGCAGTTTAAAGAATTCACCTCTTCACTTT

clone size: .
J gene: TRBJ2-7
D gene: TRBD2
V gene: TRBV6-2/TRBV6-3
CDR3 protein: CATRASGRCERYF
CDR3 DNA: TGTGCCACCCGGGCTAGCGGGAGATGCGAGCGGTACTTC

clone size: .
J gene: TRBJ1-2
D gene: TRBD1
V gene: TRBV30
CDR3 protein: CAWSVTGDGGGYTF
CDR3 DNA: TGTGCCTGGAGTGTGACAGGGGATGGGGGCGGCTACACCTTC

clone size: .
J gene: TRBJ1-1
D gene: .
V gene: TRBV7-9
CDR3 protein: CARSLVGDYTEAFF
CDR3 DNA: TGTGCCAGGAGCTTAGTGGGGGACTACACTGAAGCTTTCTTT

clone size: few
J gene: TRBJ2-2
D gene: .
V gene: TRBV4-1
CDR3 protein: CTSSQADGGRIGELFF
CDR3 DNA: TGCACCAGCAGCCAAGCTGATGGGGGCCGGATCGGGGAGCTGTTTTTT

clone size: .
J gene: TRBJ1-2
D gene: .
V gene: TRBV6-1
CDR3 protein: CASSEGRPANHGYTF
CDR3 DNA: TGTGCCAGCAGTGAAGGCCGACCAGCTAACCATGGCTACACCTTC

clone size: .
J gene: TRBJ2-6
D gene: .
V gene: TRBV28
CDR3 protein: CASSSPAGVNVLTF
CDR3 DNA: TGTGCCAGTAGCTCCCCTGCTGGGGTCAACGTCCTGACTTTC

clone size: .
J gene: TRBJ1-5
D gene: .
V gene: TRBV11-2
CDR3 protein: CASSLVGVTGCNQPQHF
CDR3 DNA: TGTGCCAGCAGCTTAGTAGGGGTAACAGGATGCAATCAGCCCCAGCATTTT

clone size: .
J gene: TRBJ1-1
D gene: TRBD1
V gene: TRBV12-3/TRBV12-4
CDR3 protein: CASSLRDRSDMNTEVFF
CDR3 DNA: TGTGCCAGCAGTCTCCGGGACAGGAGCGACATGAATACTGAAGTTTTCTTT

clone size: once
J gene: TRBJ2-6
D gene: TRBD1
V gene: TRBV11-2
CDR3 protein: CVSSRRTGFVSGANALTF
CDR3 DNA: TGTGTCAGCAGCCGACGGACAGGGTTTGTGTCTGGGGCCAACGCCCTGACTTTC

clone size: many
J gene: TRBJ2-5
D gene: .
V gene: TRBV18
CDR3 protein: CASSQGLQETQYF
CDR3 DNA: TGTGCCAGCTCCCAAGGCCTCCAAGAGACCCAGTACTTC

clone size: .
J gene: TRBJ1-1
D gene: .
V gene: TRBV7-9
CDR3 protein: CASNATLNTEAFF
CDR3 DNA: TGTGCCAGCAACGCAACCTTGAACACTGAAGCTTTCTTT